The clone carrying this T cell receptor beta chain appeared a few times. Primers: 60 Vbeta forward and 13 Jbeta reverse. Produced via immunoSEQ multiplex PCR; TCRdb's table is partial and in-frame only. The table records 110,000 or so clones, 74% of them present only once. This CDR3 has 14 amino acids. J lost 4 bases, V lost 4 bases, and 6 bases had no gene match. The germline V gene encodes CDR1 SGDLS and CDR2 YYNGEE. This entry belongs to a study of cytomegalovirus exposure and HLA in healthy donors. The specimen sequenced was PBMCs. The clonotype was recovered from a woman aged 40 to 50 in good health and CMV-seropositive. The V gene is TRBV9, the J gene TRBJ1-2, with 8 bases fitting TRBD1. CDR3 in DNA: TGTGCCAGCAGCCCCCGAGGACAGGGCTATGGCTACACCTTC. It encodes CASSPRGQGYGYTF.